This TCR beta chain came from a study of shared clonotypes between healthy human individuals. Profiled with immunoSEQ multiplex PCR; TCRdb holds only in-frame clones, not every one. The sample includes about 960,000 clones, approximately 80% of them seen just once. This clone was observed a few times. The sequenced material came from memory CD4+ T cells sorted from blood. The subset here: CD45RA-negative fraction. The TCR sequence derives from a man between 18 and 29 years old in good health.

CDR3: CARSVTVNTEAFF. The CDR3 DNA reads TGTGCCAGAAGCGTGACAGTGAACACTGAAGCTTTCTTT. This chain links TRBV5-3 with TRBJ1-1; TRBD1 is a possible D gene (5 bases). TRBV5-3 is an ORF, with its function uncertain. V was trimmed by 4 bases and J by 0 bases, leaving 7 bases between them. This CDR3 spans 13 amino acids.